These 12 T cell receptor beta chains came from one sample sequenced in a study of human T cells and chemical hapten exposure. TCRdb ran MiXCR on the RACE reads and lists one entry per CDR3 protein. Here the sample spans 50,000 to 70,000 distinct CDR3 sequences, roughly 12% being singletons. Specified time point: patch test 3, about 24 weeks after DPC sensitization. The treatment: therapeutic diphenylcyclopropenone sensitization with weekly scalp DPC. Sequences were derived from whole blood, sampled in connection with sensitization to the hapten diphenylcyclopropenone (DPC). The receptor set was obtained from a man aged 25 to 45 with alopecia areata. Some clones in this sample may be carry-over from other donors' samples.

This clonotype was seen ten or more times. V usage is TRBV27 and J usage is TRBJ1-1; tentatively, D is TRBD1 (6 bases). The V and J ends lost 3 bases and 4 bases respectively, with 12 bases between them. The CDR3 is 14 residues long. From germline, CDR1 is MNHEY and CDR2 SMNVEV (reference sequence). The CDR3 DNA reads TGTGCCAGCAGTTTCAGGGGCGTCGCCACTGAAGCTTTCTTT. Encoded protein: CASSFRGVATEAFF.

This clonotype was seen a handful of times. V and J are TRBV28 and TRBJ1-2; 8 nucleotides align to TRBD1. Germline loops: CDR1 MDHEN, CDR2 SYDVKM. Trimming cost V 8 bases and J 3 bases; bases outside gene matches: 8. The CDR3 spans 14 residues. The CDR3 sequence is CASVPGGRYYGYTF. DNA of the CDR3: TGTGCCAGCGTCCCAGGGGGCAGATACTATGGCTACACCTTC.

The V gene is TRBV10-3, the J gene TRBJ2-1; 7 nucleotides agree with TRBD1. V lost 6 bases and J lost 4; bases outside the gene matches: 15. The germline V gene has CDR1 ENHRY and CDR2 SYGVKD. This CDR3 is 17 amino acids long. CDR3 amino acids: CAISPLMTGRFYNEQFF. The CDR3, as DNA: TGTGCCATCAGCCCTCTAATGACAGGGCGGTTTTACAATGAGCAGTTCTTC.

Here the CDR3 DNA reads TGCAGCGTGGCCCAGAGGCTCCTGAACACTGAAGCTTTCTTT. Translation gives CSVAQRLLNTEAFF. The V call is TRBV29-1, the J call TRBJ1-1; unclear D gene. The germline V and J ends were trimmed by 6 bases and 0 bases, with 14 bases remaining between them. This CDR3 contains 14 residues. Germline V CDR1 and CDR2: SQVTM, ANQGSEA.

This clonotype appeared many times. V usage is TRBV5-4 and J usage is TRBJ2-3, with 7 bases matching TRBD1. The CDR3 runs to 14 residues. The germline gives CDR1 SGHNT, CDR2 YYREEE (reference sequence). V lost 4 bases and J lost 3; bases outside the gene matches: 5. The chain's CDR3 is CASSLAGGTDTQYF. The CDR3 coding sequence is TGTGCCAGCAGCCTGGCAGGGGGAACAGATACGCAGTATTTT.

The V and J genes are TRBV9 and TRBJ2-5; possibly TRBD1 or TRBD2 for D (5 bases each). V lost 2 bases, J lost 1 base, and 15 bases lay in between. The CDR3 runs 16 residues. Germline CDR1 is SGDLS and CDR2 is YYNGEE. CDR3 sequence: CASSVSQGPPQETQYF. In nucleotides, the CDR3 is TGTGCCAGCAGCGTTTCTCAGGGACCGCCCCAAGAGACCCAGTACTTC.

This clonotype came up a few times. This chain joins TRBV30 and TRBJ1-1, with D possibly TRBD1 on 6 matching bases. CDR1 is GTSNPN, CDR2 SVGIG, per germline (reference sequence). V was trimmed by 1 base and J by 8 bases, leaving 14 bases between them. The CDR3 runs to 13 residues. The chain's CDR3 is CAWSDTPGVEAFF. The CDR3 coding sequence is TGTGCCTGGAGTGATACGCCAGGGGTAGAAGCTTTCTTT.

This clonotype was counted a few times. The junction and the germline gene differ at one end; a read error may be behind it. This chain uses TRBV3-1 with TRBJ2-2; D is unresolved. The CDR3 runs 14 residues. Germline V CDR1 and CDR2: LGHDT, YNNKEL (reference sequence). The CDR3 reads CASGQASGGGELFF. The DNA for the CDR3 is TGTGCCAGCGGCCAAGCGTCCGGTGGCGGGGAGCTGTTTTTT.

This clonotype came up many times. The chain combines TRBV20-1 with TRBJ1-5; D is ambiguous. The V and J ends lost 6 bases and 7 bases respectively, with 13 bases between them. This CDR3 is 12 amino acids long. In germline, CDR1 is DFQATT, CDR2 SNEGSKA (reference sequence). CDR3 residues: CSASGGRQPQHF. As DNA, the CDR3 is TGCAGTGCCTCGGGAGGAAGGCAGCCCCAGCATTTT.

In its sample, this clonotype was seen many times. The V gene is TRBV29-1, the J gene TRBJ2-5; D not certain. CDR1 is SQVTM and CDR2 is ANQGSEA in the germline V gene. Trimming stripped 3 bases from V and 1 base from J, with 12 bases between. The CDR3 is made up of 14 amino acids. CDR3 coding DNA: TGCAGCGTTGAGGGTGGAGTAACCCAAGAGACCCAGTACTTC. Translated, it gives CSVEGGVTQETQYF.

This clonotype was recorded at least ten times. The J gene is TRBJ1-6, the V gene TRBV5-1, with D unresolved. Per the germline V gene, CDR1 is SGHRS and CDR2 is YFSETQ. V lost 0 bases, J lost 8 bases, and 6 bases lay in between. CDR3 length: 13 residues. The CDR3 here is CASSLVTDSPLHF. The CDR3 coding sequence is TGCGCCAGCAGCTTGGTTACGGATTCACCCCTCCACTTT.

The chain carries TRBV7-2 and TRBJ2-2, with a weak D call TRBD1 (6 bases). Trimming left V 3 bases short and J 4 bases short, with 9 bases between. The CDR3 totals 14 residues. Germline loops: CDR1 SGHTA, CDR2 FQGNSA. The chain's CDR3 is CASSFRGSTGELFF. As DNA, the CDR3 is TGTGCCAGCAGCTTCAGGGGAAGCACCGGGGAGCTGTTTTTT.